Listed here are 18 T cell receptor beta chains from one sample, sequenced in a study of identical twins (dated by TCRdb to between 2015 and 2016). To prepare the library, 5' RACE was applied. Data came from an Illumina HiSeq 2000. TCRdb reanalyzed the raw reads on its own, using fastp at Q25 for trimming and MiXCR for clone calling, and kept in-frame beta chains. Rows with one shared CDR3 protein collapse into an entry with the most common genes and DNA. This sample has over 200,000 distinct CDR3 sequences in its table, and 6.5% of those were observed once. Less than 15% of the sample comes from the top ten. These sequences were also reported in another study, on T cells expressing NK-cell markers.

Sequencing was carried out using CD8+ T cells sorted from blood. The receptors stem from a woman under 30 in good health.

This clonotype has a count of ten or more. V gene TRBV15 combines with J gene TRBJ2-2, with a weak D call TRBD2 (6 bases). CDR1 and CDR2 from the germline V gene are LNHNV and YYDKDF (reference sequence). The V end was cut by 5 bases, the J end by 3 bases, with 16 bases between. The CDR3 has 16 residues. The CDR3 DNA reads as TGTGCCACCAGCGGCGGCGCGGGGACGCACACCGGGGAGCTGTTTTTT. The encoded protein is CATSGGAGTHTGELFF.

The chain combines TRBV11-2 with TRBJ2-3; unclear D gene. The germline V and J ends were trimmed by 2 bases and 7 bases, with 10 bases remaining between them. The V gene's germline CDR1 is SGHAT and CDR2 FQNNGV. The CDR3 covers 13 residues. Here the CDR3 reads CASSLILFNTQYF. CDR3 nucleotides: TGTGCCAGCAGCTTAATTCTATTCAATACGCAGTATTTT.

J is TRBJ1-1 and V is TRBV15; TRBD1 matches 7 bases. Trimming took 5 bases from V and 0 from J; bases not matched to a gene: 6. Germline CDR1 reads LNHNV; CDR2 reads YYDKDF (reference sequence). The CDR3 extends over 15 amino acids. CDR3 DNA sequence: TGTGCCACCAGCGGTGACAGGGCTTTGAACACTGAAGCTTTCTTT. Translated: CATSGDRALNTEAFF.

This clonotype came up a few times. The rearrangement joins TRBV5-5 to TRBJ1-2, with D possibly TRBD1 on 5 matching bases. This CDR3 has 13 residues. V was clipped by 4 bases and J by 4 bases, with 11 bases between them. Germline V gene lookup returns CDR1 SGHKS and CDR2 YYEKEE (reference sequence). CDR3 sequence: CASSQTALYGYTF. The CDR3 DNA is TGTGCCAGCAGCCAGACAGCTCTCTATGGCTACACCTTC. The full variable domain, rest sourced from reference TRBV5-5 and TRBJ1-2, is DAGVTQSPTHLIKTRGQQVTLRCSPISGHKSVSWYQQVLGQGPQFIFQYYEKEERGRGNFPDRFSARQFPNYSSELNVNALLLGDSALYLCASSQTALYGYTFGSGTRLTVV.

This clonotype was seen repeatedly, ten times or more. V usage is TRBV3-1 and J usage is TRBJ1-5; 12 positions agree with TRBD1. Germline-derived CDR1 and CDR2 are LGHDT and YNNKEL (reference sequence). The J segment lost 0 bases and the V segment lost 4 bases, leaving 4 bases of the junction unmatched. This CDR3 contains 17 residues. DNA for the CDR3: TGTGCCAGCAGCCCGGGACAGGGGGCGGATAGCAATCAGCCCCAGCATTTT. Translated, it gives CASSPGQGADSNQPQHF.

This clonotype was recorded a few times. This chain uses TRBV4-1 with TRBJ2-1; TRBD2 agrees at 8 bases. V was clipped by 2 bases and J by 8 bases; unmatched bases: 17. This CDR3 region has 18 residues. Per the germline V gene, CDR1 is MGHRA and CDR2 is YSYEKL. The CDR3 DNA reads as TGCGCCAGCAGCCAACTCGGGATCAGCGGGGGCACAGGTTATGAGCAGTTCTTC. This codes for CASSQLGISGGTGYEQFF.

The V call is TRBV5-6, the J call TRBJ2-7; TRBD2 might be the D (5 bases). V was trimmed by 1 base and J by 3 bases, leaving 8 bases between them. There are 13 residues in the CDR3. Looked up from germline, CDR1 is SGHDT and CDR2 is YYEEEE. The CDR3 nucleotides are TGTGCCAGCAGCTTGCGGGGATTCTACGAGCAGTACTTC. Translated, it gives CASSLRGFYEQYF.

The chain carries TRBV12-3 or TRBV12-4 and TRBJ2-7; tentative D call: TRBD2 (6 bases). The CDR3 sequence is 16 residues long. V was clipped by 5 bases and J by 6 bases, with 23 bases between them. CDR3: CASSPAIYFQEGEQYF. The CDR3 DNA reads as TGTGCCAGCAGTCCCGCTATATACTTTCAGGAGGGCGAGCAGTACTTC.

In this sample, this clonotype turned up many times. The rearrangement uses TRBV6-1 and TRBJ2-3, with D possibly matching TRBD1 (6 bases). This CDR3 spans 15 amino acids. The V and J ends lost 6 bases and 0 bases respectively, with 13 bases between them. CDR1 MNHNS and CDR2 SASEGT come from the germline V gene. The CDR3 region has the DNA TGTGCCAGCAGCGCACCGGGACATAGCACAGATACGCAGTATTTT. It specifies CASSAPGHSTDTQYF.

This clonotype was picked up a small number of times. The chain has TRBV27 and TRBJ2-3; D gene unclear. This CDR3 has 12 amino acids. Trimming took off 6 bases at V and 2 bases at J, with 6 bases between the two ends. The germline CDR1 and CDR2 sequences are MNHEY and SMNVEV (reference sequence). CDR3 sequence reads: CASRYSTDTQYF. In DNA, the CDR3 is TGTGCCAGCAGATACTCCACAGATACGCAGTATTTT.

The sample holds a few counts of this clonotype. CDR3 DNA sequence: TGCGCCAGCAGCCCCCCGAATTCGGCCAAAAACATTCAGTACTTC. Translation: CASSPPNSAKNIQYF. This rearrangement joins TRBV5-1 to TRBJ2-4; D is undetermined. Germline CDR1 is SGHRS and CDR2 is YFSETQ. Trimming removed 4 bases at V and 1 base at J, with 12 bases between. The CDR3 runs to 15 residues.

V and J are TRBV7-8 and TRBJ2-1; TRBD2 is a possible D gene (6 bases). The CDR3 has 11 residues. Trimming took 5 bases from V and 12 from J, leaving 11 bases between them. Germline V gene lookup returns CDR1 SGHVS and CDR2 FQNEAQ. CDR3 residues: CASSPGTPQFF. The CDR3, as DNA: TGTGCCAGCAGCCCCGGGACTCCGCAGTTCTTC. Drawing the rest from reference TRBV7-8 and TRBJ2-1, the complete variable domain is GAGVSQSPRYKVAKRGQDVALRCDPISGHVSLFWYQQALGQGPEFLTYFQNEAQLDKSGLPSDRFFAERPEGSVSTLKIQRTQQEDSAVYLCASSPGTPQFFGPGTRLTVL.

The rearrangement links TRBV3-1 to TRBJ2-7; tentatively, D is TRBD1 (6 bases). This CDR3 has 17 residues. The V gene's germline CDR1 is LGHDT and CDR2 YNNKEL (reference sequence). V dropped 7 bases and J dropped 0 bases, with 22 bases sitting between them. CDR3 in DNA: TGTGCCAGCAACCCGGGACACCGACCCCAAAGCTCCTACGAGCAGTACTTC. Protein sequence: CASNPGHRPQSSYEQYF.

This clonotype came up a few times. This chain joins TRBV11-2 and TRBJ2-7, with TRBD2 matching over 7 bases. This CDR3 is 11 amino acids long. Germline lookup yields CDR1 SGHAT and CDR2 FQNNGV. After removal of 5 bases from V and 9 bases from J, the junction contained 4 bases not matched to a gene. CDR3 nucleotide sequence: TGTGCCAGCAGCGGACTAGATCTGCAGTACTTC. Its translation is CASSGLDLQYF.

This clonotype turned up a few times. The V gene is TRBV5-1, the J gene TRBJ1-1; D unclear. The V gene lost 4 bases and the J gene lost 2 bases, with 15 bases spanning the gap. Looked up from germline, CDR1 is SGHRS and CDR2 is YFSETQ. The CDR3 contains 15 residues. The CDR3 bases are TGCGCCAGCAGCCCGGTGTCGGCATTCAACACTGAAGCTTTCTTT. This translates into CASSPVSAFNTEAFF.

This clonotype was seen at least ten times. The chain combines TRBV20-1 with TRBJ2-5; possible D gene TRBD1, 5 bases. Germline values: CDR1 DFQATT, CDR2 SNEGSKA (reference sequence). CDR3 length equals 14 residues. Trimming removed 0 bases at V and 4 bases at J, with 12 bases between. Here the CDR3 DNA reads TGCAGTGCTAGAGAACGGACACCCCGAGAGACCCAGTACTTC. This translates into CSARERTPRETQYF.

In its sample, this clonotype was seen many times. V usage is TRBV5-5 and J usage is TRBJ2-1, with 10 bases aligning to TRBD1. Germline-derived CDR1 and CDR2 are SGHKS and YYEKEE (reference sequence). The V and J ends lost 4 bases and 4 bases, in that order; junction bases with no gene match: 8. The CDR3 is made up of 16 amino acids. CDR3 in amino acids: CASSAQTGGIYNEQFF. For the CDR3, the DNA is TGTGCCAGCAGCGCCCAGACAGGGGGCATATACAATGAGCAGTTCTTC.

As concerns this clonotype: A much more abundant neighbour one base away suggests this may be a read error. The chain carries TRBV7-6 and TRBJ1-3; 10 bases are a match to TRBD1. The germline gives CDR1 SGHVS, CDR2 FNYEAQ. The CDR3 is made up of 16 amino acids. CDR3 nucleotides: TGTACCAGCAGAGCCGGGACAGGGGACTCTGGAAACACCATATATTTT. This codes for CTSRAGTGDSGNTIYF.